This is a list of T cell receptor beta chains from one sample in a study of graft-versus-host responses after intestinal transplantation. TCRdb's copy holds only in-frame clones and misses some; the assay was immunoSEQ multiplex PCR. The sample carries 40,000 or so clones, about nine tenths recorded once. The starting material was PBMCs, obtained roughly 270 days after transplant. The source of these receptors is a human patient who received an intestinal transplant, so some T cells may come from the graft donor. The CDR3 runs from the conserved cysteine through the conserved F or W. Fields, in order: V gene, clone size, J gene, D gene, CDR3 protein, CDR3 DNA. D genes are given only for firm matches. Some rows mark clone size as missing; the rest say once, few, many or name a class of expanded clone.

>TRBV5-1|few|TRBJ2-5|.
CASSLGTAIGETQYF
TGCGCCAGCAGCCTGGGGACGGCGATAGGAGAGACCCAGTACTTC
>TRBV5-6|.|TRBJ2-1|.
CASSWGQGTEQFF
TGTGCCAGCAGCTGGGGGCAGGGAACTGAGCAGTTCTTC
>TRBV15|.|TRBJ2-7|.
CATSTRVTYEQYF
TGTGCCACCAGCACCCGAGTTACCTACGAGCAGTACTTC
>TRBV11-1|.|TRBJ1-2|TRBD1
CASSPDRGDYGYTF
TGTGCCAGCAGCCCCGACAGGGGTGACTATGGCTACACCTTC
>TRBV25-1|.|TRBJ1-2|.
CASSLGSQGRGYTF
TGTGCCAGCAGTTTAGGCAGCCAGGGGCGTGGCTACACCTTC
>TRBV19|.|TRBJ1-1|.
CASRDKGYTEAFF
TGTGCCAGTAGAGATAAGGGATACACTGAAGCTTTCTTT
>TRBV6-1|.|TRBJ2-3|.
CASPGADTQYF
TGTGCCAGCCCGGGGGCAGATACGCAGTATTTT
>TRBV18|few|TRBJ2-5|TRBD2
CASSPVSRLAGFPRETQYF
TGTGCCAGCTCACCAGTTTCCCGACTAGCGGGGTTCCCGAGGGAGACCCAGTACTTC
>TRBV6-5|.|TRBJ1-2|.
CASSASTNYGYTF
TGTGCCAGCAGTGCTTCTACTAACTATGGCTACACCTTC
>TRBV5-5|.|TRBJ2-7|.
CASSPGDFPQYF
TGTGCCAGCAGCCCGGGGGACTTTCCGCAGTACTTC
>TRBV6-6|.|TRBJ1-3|.
CASSYSPENTIYF
TGTGCCAGCAGTTACTCACCAGAAAACACCATATATTTT
>TRBV19|.|TRBJ1-3|.
CASSDDRLSGNTIYF
TGTGCCAGTAGTGATGACCGACTCTCTGGAAACACCATATATTTT
>TRBV5-1|.|TRBJ2-5|.
CASSPGPQETQYF
TGCGCCAGCAGCCCGGGACCCCAAGAGACCCAGTACTTC
>TRBV7-9|.|TRBJ2-5|.
CASSLSLGEETQYF
TGTGCCAGCAGCTTAAGTTTAGGGGAAGAGACCCAGTACTTC
>TRBV5-1|.|TRBJ1-2|.
CASSPTIGPGGGYTF
TGCGCCAGCAGCCCAACAATCGGTCCGGGAGGAGGCTACACCTTC
>TRBV5-1|.|TRBJ1-1|TRBD1
CASSQRTGGLRGPEAFF
TGCGCCAGCAGCCAGAGGACAGGGGGATTAAGAGGCCCTGAAGCTTTCTTT
>TRBV4-2|.|TRBJ2-3|TRBD2
CASSQDFSSGGRTDTQYF
TGTGCCAGCAGCCAAGATTTTAGTAGCGGGGGGCGCACAGATACGCAGTACTTT
>TRBV11-2|.|TRBJ2-5|TRBD2
CASSLVRLAGVQETQYF
TGTGCCAGCAGCTTAGTCCGACTAGCGGGGGTGCAAGAGACCCAGTACTTC
>TRBV5-1|.|TRBJ2-7|TRBD2
CASSPGPGGHYEQYF
TGCGCCAGCAGCCCCGGGCCGGGGGGGCACTACGAGCAGTACTTC
>TRBV5-6|.|TRBJ1-1|.
CASTRGVGQFTEAFF
TGTGCCAGCACCCGTGGGGTAGGACAGTTCACTGAAGCTTTCTTT
>TRBV21-1|.|TRBJ1-6|.
CASSKGYQALGGPPHF
TGTGCCAGCAGCAAGGGGTACCAGGCCTTAGGTGGACCCCCCCACTTT
>TRBV30|.|TRBJ1-1|TRBD1
CAWSRDRVVEAFF
TGTGCCTGGAGCCGGGACAGGGTTGTAGAAGCTTTCTTT
>TRBV5-1|.|TRBJ1-4|.
CASSTGNEINEKLFF
TGCGCCAGCAGTACGGGCAATGAGATTAATGAAAAACTGTTTTTT